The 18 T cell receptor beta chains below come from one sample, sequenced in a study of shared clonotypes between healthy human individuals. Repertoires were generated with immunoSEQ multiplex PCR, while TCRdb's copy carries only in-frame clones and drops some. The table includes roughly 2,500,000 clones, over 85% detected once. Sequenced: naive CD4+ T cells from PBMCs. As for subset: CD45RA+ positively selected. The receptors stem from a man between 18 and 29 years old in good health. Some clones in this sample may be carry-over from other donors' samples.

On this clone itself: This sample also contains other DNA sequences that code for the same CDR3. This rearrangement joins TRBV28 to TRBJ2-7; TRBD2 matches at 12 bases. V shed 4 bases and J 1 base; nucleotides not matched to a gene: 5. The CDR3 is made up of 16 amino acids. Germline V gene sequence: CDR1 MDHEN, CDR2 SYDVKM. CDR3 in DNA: TGTGCCAGCAGTTCGTCCGGGACTAGCGGGTCCTACGAGCAGTACTTC. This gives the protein CASSSSGTSGSYEQYF.

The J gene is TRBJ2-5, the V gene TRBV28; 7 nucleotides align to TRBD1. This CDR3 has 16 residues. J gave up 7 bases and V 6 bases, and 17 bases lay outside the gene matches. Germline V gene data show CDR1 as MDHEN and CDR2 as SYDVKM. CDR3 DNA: TGTGCCAGCAGGCCGGGACAGACCTCCGGGCTCCGGACCCAGTACTTC. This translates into CASRPGQTSGLRTQYF.

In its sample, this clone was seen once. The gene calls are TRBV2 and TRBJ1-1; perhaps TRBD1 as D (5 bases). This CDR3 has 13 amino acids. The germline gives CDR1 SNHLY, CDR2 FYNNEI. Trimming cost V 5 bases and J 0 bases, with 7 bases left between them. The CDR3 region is CASSTGMNTEAFF. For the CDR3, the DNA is TGTGCCAGCAGTACAGGAATGAACACTGAAGCTTTCTTT.

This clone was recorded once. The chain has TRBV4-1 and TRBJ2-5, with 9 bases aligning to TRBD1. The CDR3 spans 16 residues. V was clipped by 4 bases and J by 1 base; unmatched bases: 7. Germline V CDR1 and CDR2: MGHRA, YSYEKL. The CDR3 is CASSLRQGGAQETQYF. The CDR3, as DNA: TGCGCCAGCAGCCTCAGACAGGGGGGTGCCCAAGAGACCCAGTACTTC.

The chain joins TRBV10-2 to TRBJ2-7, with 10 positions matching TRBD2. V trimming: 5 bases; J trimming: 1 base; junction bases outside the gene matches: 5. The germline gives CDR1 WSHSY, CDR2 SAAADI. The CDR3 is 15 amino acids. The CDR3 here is CASSRTSGLSYEQYF. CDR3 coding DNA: TGCGCCAGCAGTCGGACTAGCGGCTTATCCTACGAGCAGTACTTC.

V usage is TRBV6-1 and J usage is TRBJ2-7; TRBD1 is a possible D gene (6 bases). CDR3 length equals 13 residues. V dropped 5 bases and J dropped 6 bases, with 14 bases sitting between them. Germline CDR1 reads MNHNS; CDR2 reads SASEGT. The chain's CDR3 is CASSWGPRGEQYF. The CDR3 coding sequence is TGTGCCAGCAGTTGGGGGCCACGGGGCGAGCAGTACTTC.

The CDR3: CASSIGRTGPGGRAFF. The DNA for the CDR3 is TGTGCCAGCAGTATCGGTAGGACAGGACCGGGCGGGAGAGCTTTCTTT. The chain couples TRBV27 to TRBJ1-1; 7 bases map to TRBD1. There are 16 residues in the CDR3. The germline V gene encodes CDR1 MNHEY and CDR2 SMNVEV (reference sequence). V shed 5 bases, J shed 10 bases, and the junction held 19 bases outside the gene matches.

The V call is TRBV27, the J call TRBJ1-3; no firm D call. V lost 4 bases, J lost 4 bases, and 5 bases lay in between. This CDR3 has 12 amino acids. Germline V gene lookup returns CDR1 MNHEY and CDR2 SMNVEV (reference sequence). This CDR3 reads CASSSQGNTIYF. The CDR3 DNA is TGTGCCAGCAGTTCTCAGGGAAACACCATATATTTT.

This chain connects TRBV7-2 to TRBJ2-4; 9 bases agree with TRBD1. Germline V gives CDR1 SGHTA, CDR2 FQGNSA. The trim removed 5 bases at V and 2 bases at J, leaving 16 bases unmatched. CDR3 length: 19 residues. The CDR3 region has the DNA TGTGCCAGCAGCGACAGGGGGACGTCTTCTCTCGACTCCAAAAACATTCAGTACTTC. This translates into CASSDRGTSSLDSKNIQYF.

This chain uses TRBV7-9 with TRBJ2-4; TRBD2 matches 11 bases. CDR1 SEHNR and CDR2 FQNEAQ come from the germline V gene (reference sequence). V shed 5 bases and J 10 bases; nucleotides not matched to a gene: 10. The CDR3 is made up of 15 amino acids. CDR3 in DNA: TGTGCCAGCAGCACAAGCGCACTAGCGGGAGTTATTCAGTACTTC. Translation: CASSTSALAGVIQYF.

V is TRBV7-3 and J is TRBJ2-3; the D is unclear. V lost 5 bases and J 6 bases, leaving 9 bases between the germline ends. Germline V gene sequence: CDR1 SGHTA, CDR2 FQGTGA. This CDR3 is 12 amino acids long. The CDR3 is CASSPHGDTQYF. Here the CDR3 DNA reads TGTGCCAGCAGCCCGCACGGGGATACGCAGTATTTT. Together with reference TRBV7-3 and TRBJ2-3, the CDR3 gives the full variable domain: GAGVSQTPSNKVTEKGKYVELRCDPISGHTALYWYRQSLGQGPEFLIYFQGTGAADDSGLPNDRFFAVRPEGSVSTLKIQRTERGDSAVYLCASSPHGDTQYFGPGTRLTVL.

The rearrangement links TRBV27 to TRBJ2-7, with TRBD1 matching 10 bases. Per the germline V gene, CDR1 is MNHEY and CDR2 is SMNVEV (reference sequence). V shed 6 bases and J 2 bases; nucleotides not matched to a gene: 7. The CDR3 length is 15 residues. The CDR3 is CASSRTTGGAYEQYF. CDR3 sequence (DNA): TGTGCCAGCAGCCGAACGACAGGGGGCGCCTACGAGCAGTACTTC.

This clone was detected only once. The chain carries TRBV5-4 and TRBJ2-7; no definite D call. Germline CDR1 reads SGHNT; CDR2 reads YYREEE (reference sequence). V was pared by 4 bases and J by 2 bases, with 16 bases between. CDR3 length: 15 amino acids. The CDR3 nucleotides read TGTGCCAGCAGCGTCAATACGGGTCGAACCTACGAGCAGTACTTC. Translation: CASSVNTGRTYEQYF.

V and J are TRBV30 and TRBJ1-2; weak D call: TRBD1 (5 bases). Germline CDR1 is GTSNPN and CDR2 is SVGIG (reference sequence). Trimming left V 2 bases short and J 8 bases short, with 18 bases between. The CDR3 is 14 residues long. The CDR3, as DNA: TGTGCCTGGAGTCCCTCGGGCGCCCAGGGAGGCTACACCTTC. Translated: CAWSPSGAQGGYTF.

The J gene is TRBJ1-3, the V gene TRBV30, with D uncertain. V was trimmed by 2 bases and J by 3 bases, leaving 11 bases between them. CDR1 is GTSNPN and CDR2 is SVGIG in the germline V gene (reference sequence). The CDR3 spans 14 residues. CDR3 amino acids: CAWSRFGVGNTIYF. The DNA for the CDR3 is TGTGCCTGGAGTCGCTTCGGGGTTGGAAACACCATATATTTT.

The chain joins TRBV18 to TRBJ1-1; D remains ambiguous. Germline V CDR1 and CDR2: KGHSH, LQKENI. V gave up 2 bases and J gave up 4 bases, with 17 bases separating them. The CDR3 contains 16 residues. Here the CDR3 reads CASSPSLSGGGTEAFF. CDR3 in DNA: TGTGCCAGCTCACCATCTTTATCAGGCGGCGGCACTGAAGCTTTCTTT.

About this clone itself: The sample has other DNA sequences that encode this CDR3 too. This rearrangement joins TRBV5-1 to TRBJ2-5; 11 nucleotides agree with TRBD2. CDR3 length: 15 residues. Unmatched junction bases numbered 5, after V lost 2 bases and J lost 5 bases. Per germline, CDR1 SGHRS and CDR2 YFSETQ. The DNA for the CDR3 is TGCGCCAGCAGCTTCGGCCTAGCGGGAGGCGAGACCCAGTACTTC. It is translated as CASSFGLAGGETQYF.

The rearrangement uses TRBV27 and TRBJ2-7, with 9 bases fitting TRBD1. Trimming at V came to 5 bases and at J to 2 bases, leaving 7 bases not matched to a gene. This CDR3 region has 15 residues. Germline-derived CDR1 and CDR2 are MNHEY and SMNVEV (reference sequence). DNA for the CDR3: TGTGCCAGCAGTCCGTGGGACAGGGCAACCTACGAGCAGTACTTC. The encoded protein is CASSPWDRATYEQYF.